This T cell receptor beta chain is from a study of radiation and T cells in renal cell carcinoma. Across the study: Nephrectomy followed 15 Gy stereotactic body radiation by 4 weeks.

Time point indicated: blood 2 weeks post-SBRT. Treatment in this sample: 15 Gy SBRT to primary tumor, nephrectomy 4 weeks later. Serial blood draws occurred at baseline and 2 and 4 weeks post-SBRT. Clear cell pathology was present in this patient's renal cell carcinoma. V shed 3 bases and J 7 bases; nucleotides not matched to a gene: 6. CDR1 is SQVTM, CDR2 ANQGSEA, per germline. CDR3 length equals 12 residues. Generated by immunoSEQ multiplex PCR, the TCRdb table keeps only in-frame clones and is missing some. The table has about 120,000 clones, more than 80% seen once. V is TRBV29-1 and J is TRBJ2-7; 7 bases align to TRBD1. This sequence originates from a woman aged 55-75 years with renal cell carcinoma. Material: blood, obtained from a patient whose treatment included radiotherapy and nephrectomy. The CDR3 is CSVDAGGREQYF. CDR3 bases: TGCAGCGTTGACGCAGGGGGACGTGAGCAGTACTTC.